Shown below are 29 T cell receptor beta chains from a single sample sequenced in a study of monozygotic twins with inflammatory bowel disease. TCRdb re-analyzed the 5' RACE reads; it lists each CDR3 protein once, without DNA. The table gives roughly 300,000 distinct CDR3 sequences; the top ten clones make up roughly 5.3% of it. Material: blood. These receptors all come from a human donor with ulcerative colitis or Crohn's disease, or a healthy co-twin of an affected twin (not recorded which).

This rearrangement joins TRBV28 to TRBJ2-7. Per the germline V gene, CDR1 is MDHEN and CDR2 is SYDVKM. The CDR3 length is 14 residues. This CDR3 reads CASNPDGSPYEQYF.

V gene TRBV27 combines with J gene TRBJ2-7; TCRdb proposes TRBD1, but this gene call is untestable without DNA. Germline loops: CDR1 MNHEY, CDR2 SMNVEV (reference sequence). The CDR3 contains 13 residues. CDR3 residues: CASSADWSGGQYF.

The chain employs TRBV20-1 and TRBJ2-5; with no DNA, the TCRdb D assignment of TRBD1 cannot be verified. The CDR3 covers 13 residues. Germline CDR1 reads DFQATT; CDR2 reads SNEGSKA (reference sequence). CDR3: CSAGTGSLETQYF.

The genes are TRBV12-3 or TRBV12-4 and TRBJ2-7; absent DNA, TCRdb's TRBD2 call cannot be checked. This CDR3 is 21 amino acids long. The CDR3 loop reads CASSFDRVTSGGALSAYEQYF.

The J gene is TRBJ2-1, the V gene TRBV12-3 or TRBV12-4; TCRdb reports TRBD2, a call that lacks DNA to check it against. The CDR3 sequence is 14 residues long. The CDR3 protein is CASSLGTSGNEQFF.

The CDR3 is CASTPVSGSTIAIQYF. The chain joins TRBV7-2 to TRBJ2-4; the D call from TCRdb, TRBD2, cannot be confirmed without DNA. Germline CDR1 is SGHTA and CDR2 is FQGNSA. The CDR3 covers 16 residues. Complete variable domain (other parts from reference TRBV7-2 and TRBJ2-4): GAGVSQSPSNKVTEKGKDVELRCDPISGHTALYWYRQSLGQGLEFLIYFQGNSAPDKSGLPSDRFSAERTGGSVSTLTIQRTQQEDSAVYLCASTPVSGSTIAIQYFGAGTRLSVL.

The J gene is TRBJ2-1, the V gene TRBV7-2; TCRdb picks TRBD2, but there is no DNA to check that call. The CDR3 loop spans 20 amino acids. Germline V gene sequence: CDR1 SGHTA, CDR2 FQGNSA. The chain's CDR3 is CASSRTIQGWEGVSYNEQFF.

The chain carries TRBV5-1 and TRBJ2-7; lacking DNA, the TRBD1 call made by TCRdb goes unchecked. The CDR3 totals 14 residues. In germline, CDR1 is SGHRS, CDR2 YFSETQ. CDR3 protein: CASSGGTGVHEQYF. The variable domain in full, completed from reference TRBV5-1 and TRBJ2-7, reads KAGVTQTPRYLIKTRGQQVTLSCSPISGHRSVSWYQQTPGQGLQFLFEYFSETQRNKGNFPGRFSGRQFSNSRSEMNVSTLELGDSALYLCASSGGTGVHEQYFGPGTRLTVT.

This chain uses TRBV15 with TRBJ1-6; TCRdb designates TRBD1, a call that cannot be tested without DNA. Germline CDR1 is LNHNV and CDR2 is YYDKDF (reference sequence). The CDR3 consists of 17 residues. The CDR3 here is CATSRAGTGRARSPLHF.

The chain couples TRBV20-1 to TRBJ2-7; without DNA, the TCRdb call of TRBD2 cannot be checked. This CDR3 is 12 amino acids long. CDR1 and CDR2 from the germline V gene are DFQATT and SNEGSKA (reference sequence). CDR3 residues: CSVAGGIYEQYF.

The chain uses TRBV5-1 and TRBJ2-7. This CDR3 is 14 amino acids long. Germline CDR1 reads SGHRS; CDR2 reads YFSETQ. CDR3 sequence: CASSPRPLTYEQYF.

The rearrangement uses TRBV12-3 or TRBV12-4 and TRBJ2-5. CDR3 length equals 14 residues. CDR3 amino acids: CASSVAGTQETQYF.

This chain links TRBV6-1 with TRBJ1-3; checking the TCRdb D call of TRBD1 is not possible without DNA. Germline V gene data show CDR1 as MNHNS and CDR2 as SASEGT. The CDR3 sequence is 15 residues long. The CDR3 spells CASSLSDTLRNTIYF.

The chain links TRBV4-3 to TRBJ1-5. CDR3 length: 13 residues. Germline V lookup: CDR1 LGHNA, CDR2 YSLEER. CDR3 sequence: CASSQDPNQPQHF.

The rearrangement links TRBV12-3 or TRBV12-4 to TRBJ1-6; checking the TCRdb D call of TRBD1 is not possible without DNA. The CDR3 has 17 residues. The CDR3 loop is CASIRRDRTSYNSPLHF.

The chain has TRBV28 and TRBJ2-3; TCRdb proposes TRBD2, but this gene call is untestable without DNA. This CDR3 has 16 amino acids. Germline V CDR1 and CDR2: MDHEN, SYDVKM. This chain's CDR3 is CASSFIAQGLTDTQYF.

V gene TRBV12-3 or TRBV12-4 combines with J gene TRBJ1-2; the TRBD1 assignment by TCRdb is unverifiable without DNA. The CDR3 consists of 17 residues. CDR3 residues: CASSLGQGERVGYGYTF.

The V call is TRBV3-1, the J call TRBJ2-7; TCRdb calls TRBD1, which cannot be checked without DNA. The germline V gene encodes CDR1 LGHDT and CDR2 YNNKEL (reference sequence). The CDR3 spans 13 residues. CDR3 sequence: CASSQEDIPEQYF.

The rearrangement links TRBV6-4 to TRBJ2-5. The germline V gene encodes CDR1 MRHNA and CDR2 SNTAGT. This CDR3 contains 13 residues. The CDR3 here is CASSDRQGETQYF.

V gene TRBV6-2 or TRBV6-3 combines with J gene TRBJ1-5; checking the TCRdb D call of TRBD1 is not possible without DNA. Germline lookup yields CDR1 MNHEY and CDR2 SVGEGT. The CDR3 contains 16 residues. CDR3: CASSYARGYSNQPQHF.

The chain employs TRBV5-1 and TRBJ1-1; as DNA is missing, the TRBD1 call by TCRdb cannot be tested. Looked up from germline, CDR1 is SGHRS and CDR2 is YFSETQ. The CDR3 is 16 residues long. This CDR3 reads CASSLRTGGKNTEAFF.

This sequence joins TRBV20-1 and TRBJ2-3. This CDR3 has 12 residues. Looked up from germline, CDR1 is DFQATT and CDR2 is SNEGSKA (reference sequence). The CDR3: CRAASSTDTQYF.

V usage is TRBV7-2 and J usage is TRBJ2-5; TCRdb calls TRBD2, which cannot be checked without DNA. This CDR3 has 17 amino acids. The germline gives CDR1 SGHTA, CDR2 FQGNSA. The CDR3 spells CASSQRVASGTQETQYF.

The chain is built from TRBV9 and TRBJ1-4; the D call from TCRdb, TRBD1, cannot be confirmed without DNA. The CDR3 length is 14 residues. The germline gives CDR1 SGDLS, CDR2 YYNGEE. The CDR3 reads CASSEGQGVEKLFF.

This chain uses TRBV7-9 with TRBJ2-7; TCRdb returns TRBD1, unconfirmable since there is no DNA. CDR1 is SEHNR, CDR2 FQNEAQ, per germline (reference sequence). This CDR3 has 14 amino acids. The CDR3 reads CASSSGQGGHEQYF.

J is TRBJ2-5 and V is TRBV25-1; checking the TCRdb D call of TRBD1 is not possible without DNA. The CDR3 totals 16 residues. CDR1 and CDR2 (germline): MGHDK, SYGVNS. The CDR3 reads CASSPTDRGGSETQYF.

The V gene is TRBV27, the J gene TRBJ2-3. Germline lookup yields CDR1 MNHEY and CDR2 SMNVEV (reference sequence). The CDR3 covers 14 residues. CDR3 sequence: CASSPRAGGDTQYF.

The rearrangement uses TRBV5-8 and TRBJ2-2. Germline loops: CDR1 SGHTS, CDR2 YDEGEE. This CDR3 is 15 amino acids long. This CDR3 is CASSLEGRTTGELFF.

The chain employs TRBV28 and TRBJ1-2; TCRdb's D gene call, TRBD1, goes unchecked for lack of DNA. From germline, CDR1 is MDHEN and CDR2 SYDVKM. CDR3 size: 12 residues. CDR3 in amino acids: CAVRDSHGRSTF.